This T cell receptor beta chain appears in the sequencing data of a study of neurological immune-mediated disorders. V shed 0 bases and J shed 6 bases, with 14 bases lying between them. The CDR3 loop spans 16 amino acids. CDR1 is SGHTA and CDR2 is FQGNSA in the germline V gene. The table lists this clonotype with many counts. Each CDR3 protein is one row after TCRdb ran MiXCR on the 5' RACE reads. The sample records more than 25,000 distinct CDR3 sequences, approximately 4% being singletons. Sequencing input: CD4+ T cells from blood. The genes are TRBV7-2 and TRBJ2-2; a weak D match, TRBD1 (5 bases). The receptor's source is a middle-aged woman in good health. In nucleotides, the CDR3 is TGTGCCAGCAGCTTAGCTAGGTCAGGGCCTTCCGGGGAGCTGTTTTTT. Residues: CASSLARSGPSGELFF.